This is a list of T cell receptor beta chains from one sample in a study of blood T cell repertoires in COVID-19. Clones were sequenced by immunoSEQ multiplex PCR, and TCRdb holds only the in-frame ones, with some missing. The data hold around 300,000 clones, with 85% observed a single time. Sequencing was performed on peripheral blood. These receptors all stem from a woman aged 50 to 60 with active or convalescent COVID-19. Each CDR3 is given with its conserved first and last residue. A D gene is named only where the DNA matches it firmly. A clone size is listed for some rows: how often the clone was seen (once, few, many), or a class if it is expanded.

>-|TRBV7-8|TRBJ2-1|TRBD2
CASSLEGLAGLYNEQFF
TGTGCCAGCAGCTTAGAGGGACTAGCGGGACTCTACAATGAGCAGTTCTTC
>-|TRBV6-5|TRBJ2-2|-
CASSRGFANTGELFF
TGTGCCAGTAGTAGGGGGTTCGCGAACACCGGGGAGCTGTTTTTT
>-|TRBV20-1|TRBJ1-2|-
CSASVSRQGLGYTF
TGCAGTGCTAGTGTTTCGCGGCAGGGCCTTGGCTACACCTTC
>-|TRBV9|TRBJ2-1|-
CASSTQTTYNEQFF
TGTGCCAGCAGCACCCAGACTACTTACAATGAGCAGTTCTTC
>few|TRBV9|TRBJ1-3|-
CASSPSDLRGNTIYF
TGTGCCAGCAGCCCTTCGGACTTACGGGGAAACACCATATATTTT
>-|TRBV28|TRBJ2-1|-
CASSPHGFTDEQFF
TGTGCCAGCAGTCCTCACGGGTTTACGGATGAGCAGTTCTTC
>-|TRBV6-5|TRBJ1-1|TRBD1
CASSSGQGNTEAFF
TGTGCCAGCAGTAGCGGACAGGGCAACACTGAAGCTTTCTTT
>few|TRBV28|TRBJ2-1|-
CASQNLGEAFF
TGTGCCAGCCAAAACCTGGGAGAGGCGTTCTTC
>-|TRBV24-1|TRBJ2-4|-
CATSDLRGMGRNIQYF
TGTGCCACCAGTGATTTGCGGGGTATGGGTAGGAACATTCAGTACTTC
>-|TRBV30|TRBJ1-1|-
CAWSRVGRGTEAFF
TGTGCCTGGAGCAGGGTCGGGAGGGGCACTGAAGCTTTCTTT
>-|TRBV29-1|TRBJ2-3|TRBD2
CSVATEWGLAGTQYF
TGCAGCGTTGCTACCGAGTGGGGACTAGCGGGTACGCAGTATTTT
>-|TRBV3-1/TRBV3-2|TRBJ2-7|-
CASSQGFRGQEQYF
TGTGCCAGCAGCCAAGGCTTCAGGGGACAAGAGCAGTACTTC
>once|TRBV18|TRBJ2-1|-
CASSRAGDGQFF
TGTGCCAGCTCACGGGCCGGGGATGGGCAGTTCTTC
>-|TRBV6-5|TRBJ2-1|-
CASGAGTDANEQFF
TGTGCCAGCGGAGCGGGTACCGACGCGAATGAGCAGTTCTTC
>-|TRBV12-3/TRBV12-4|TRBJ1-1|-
CASSLRGTEAFF
TGTGCCAGCAGTTTAAGGGGCACTGAAGCTTTCTTT
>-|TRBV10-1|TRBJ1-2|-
CASSPGYYYGYTF
TGCGCCAGCAGCCCGGGATACTATTATGGCTACACCTTC
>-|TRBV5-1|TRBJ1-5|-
CASSFGQNQPQHF
TGCGCCAGCAGCTTTGGACAGAATCAGCCCCAGCATTTT
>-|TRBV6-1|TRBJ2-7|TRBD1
CASSELGQGRGEQYF
TGTGCCAGCAGTGAACTGGGACAGGGCCGGGGAGAGCAGTACTTC
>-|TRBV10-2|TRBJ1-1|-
CASSDHRAGAFF
TGCGCCAGCAGTGACCACAGGGCCGGGGCTTTCTTT
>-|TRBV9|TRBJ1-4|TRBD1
CASSRDRASPNEKLFF
TGTGCCAGCAGCAGAGACAGGGCTTCTCCTAATGAAAAACTGTTTTTT
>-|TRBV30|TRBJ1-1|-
CAWKTNTEAFF
TGTGCCTGGAAAACAAACACTGAAGCTTTCTTT
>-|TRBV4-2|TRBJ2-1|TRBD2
CASSRGGGGRRAYNEQFF
TGTGCCAGCAGCCGCGGAGGTGGCGGGAGGCGGGCCTACAATGAGCAGTTCTTC
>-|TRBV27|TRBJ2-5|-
CASSFSWGVQETQYF
TGTGCCAGCAGTTTTAGTTGGGGGGTCCAAGAGACCCAGTACTTC
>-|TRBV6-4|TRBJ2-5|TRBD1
CASSTSQMTGAPGETQYF
TGTGCCAGCAGTACCTCCCAAATGACAGGGGCCCCCGGGGAGACCCAGTACTTC
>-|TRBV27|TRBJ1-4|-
CASSSGGTYEKLFF
TGTGCCAGCAGTTCGGGGGGGACCTATGAAAAACTGTTTTTT
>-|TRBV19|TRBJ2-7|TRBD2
CASKGSPGTSGSTPYEQYF
TGTGCCAGTAAGGGTTCCCCCGGGACTAGCGGGAGTACACCCTACGAGCAGTACTTC
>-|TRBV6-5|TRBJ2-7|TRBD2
CASSYSYRLAPYEQYF
TGTGCCAGCAGTTACTCCTACAGACTAGCGCCCTACGAGCAGTACTTC
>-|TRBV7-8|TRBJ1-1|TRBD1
CASSFGTGFETEAFF
TGTGCCAGCAGCTTCGGGACAGGGTTCGAGACTGAAGCTTTCTTT
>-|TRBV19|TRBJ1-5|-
CASIKLGRPYSNQPQHF
TGTGCCAGTATCAAACTGGGCAGACCTTATAGCAATCAGCCCCAGCATTTT